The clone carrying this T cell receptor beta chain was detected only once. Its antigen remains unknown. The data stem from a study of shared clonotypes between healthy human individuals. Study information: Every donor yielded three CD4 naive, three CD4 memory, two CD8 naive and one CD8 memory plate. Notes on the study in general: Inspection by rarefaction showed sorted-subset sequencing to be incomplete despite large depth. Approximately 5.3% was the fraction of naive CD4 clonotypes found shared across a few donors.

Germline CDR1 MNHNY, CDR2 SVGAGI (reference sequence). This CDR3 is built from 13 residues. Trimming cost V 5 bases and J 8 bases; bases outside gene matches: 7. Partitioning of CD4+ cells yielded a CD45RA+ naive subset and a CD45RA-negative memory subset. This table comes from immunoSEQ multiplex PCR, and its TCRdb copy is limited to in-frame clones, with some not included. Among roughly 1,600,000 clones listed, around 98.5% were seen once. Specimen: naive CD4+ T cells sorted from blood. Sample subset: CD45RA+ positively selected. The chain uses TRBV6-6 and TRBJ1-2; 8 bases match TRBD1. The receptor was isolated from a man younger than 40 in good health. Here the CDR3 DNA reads TGTGCCAGCAGTCGAGGACAGGGAGGAGGCTACACCTTC. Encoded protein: CASSRGQGGGYTF.